The entry below describes one T cell receptor beta chain. No antigen is known for it. The data were obtained in a study of T cell responses to AZD1222 COVID-19 vaccine. Study-level findings and limits: Elevations in Spike-specific TCR breadth and depth followed administration of two AZD1222 doses. Among the donors, most were white British and more were female, and clonal diversity was possibly underestimated.

TCRdb keeps only in-frame clones here, not all; method: immunoSEQ multiplex PCR. The sample has approximately 100,000 clones, 85% seen once. V was trimmed by 4 bases and J by 1 base, leaving 11 bases between them. This CDR3 comprises 14 residues. CDR1 is SGHRS, CDR2 YFSETQ, per germline. V usage is TRBV5-1 and J usage is TRBJ1-1; D unresolved. This material consisted of peripheral blood, taken 28 days after the second AZD1222 dose. This sequence was found in an adult who received the AZD1222 COVID-19 vaccine. CDR3 protein: CASSTMERNTEAFF. CDR3 nucleotide sequence: TGCGCCAGCAGCACCATGGAAAGGAACACTGAAGCTTTCTTT.